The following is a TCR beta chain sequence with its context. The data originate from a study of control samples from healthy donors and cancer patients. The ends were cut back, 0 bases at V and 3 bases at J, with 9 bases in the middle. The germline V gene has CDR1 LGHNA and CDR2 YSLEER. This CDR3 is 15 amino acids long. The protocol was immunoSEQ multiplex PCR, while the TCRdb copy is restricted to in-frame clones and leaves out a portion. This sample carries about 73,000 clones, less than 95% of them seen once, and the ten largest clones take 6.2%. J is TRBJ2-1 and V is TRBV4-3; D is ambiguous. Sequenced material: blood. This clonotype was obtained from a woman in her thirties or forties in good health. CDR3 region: CASSQDNTYYNEQFF. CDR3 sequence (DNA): TGCGCCAGCAGCCAAGATAACACTTACTACAATGAGCAGTTCTTC.